This entry lists 21 T cell receptor beta chains sequenced from one sample in a study of blood T cell repertoires in COVID-19. Produced via immunoSEQ multiplex PCR; TCRdb's table is partial and in-frame only. In the table there are 300,000 to 450,000 clones, more than 65% of which are singletons. The specimen was peripheral blood. These TCRs come from a human donor with acute or convalescent COVID-19. The donor label of this sample is uncertain.

There are a few counts of this clone. V usage is TRBV7-9 and J usage is TRBJ1-1; TRBD1 is a possible D gene (6 bases). The CDR3 length is 14 residues. The V end was cut by 0 bases, the J end by 7 bases, with 12 bases between. Germline CDR1 SEHNR, CDR2 FQNEAQ (reference sequence). The CDR3 nucleotides are TGTGCCAGCAGCTTAGCCCCAGGGGATATTGAAGCTTTCTTT. Encoded protein: CASSLAPGDIEAFF.

The sample holds one count of this clone. In nucleotides, the CDR3 is TGTGCCAGTAGTCCAAGAATCGTAGTGTCCGGCAATCAGCCCCAGCATTTT. This gives the protein CASSPRIVVSGNQPQHF. J is TRBJ1-5 and V is TRBV19; no definite D call. Germline CDR1 reads LNHDA; CDR2 reads SQIVND (reference sequence). V shed 5 bases and J shed 2 bases, with 19 bases lying between them. There are 17 residues in the CDR3.

The chain carries TRBV27 and TRBJ2-1; unclear D gene. Germline CDR1 MNHEY, CDR2 SMNVEV (reference sequence). The CDR3 extends over 11 amino acids. The V end lost 8 bases, the J end lost 4 bases, and 6 bases lay between the germline ends. The CDR3 protein is CASQDYNEQFF. CDR3 sequence (DNA): TGTGCCAGCCAGGATTACAATGAGCAGTTCTTC.

J is TRBJ1-6 and V is TRBV28; 7 bases fit TRBD1. CDR3 size: 15 residues. The J segment lost 7 bases and the V segment lost 5 bases, leaving 8 bases of the junction unmatched. Germline V gene data show CDR1 as MDHEN and CDR2 as SYDVKM. DNA of the CDR3: TGTGCCAGCAGTACCCACAGGGGTCGGAATTCACCCCTCCACTTT. As protein: CASSTHRGRNSPLHF.

The gene calls are TRBV5-1 and TRBJ1-6; TRBD1 matches 9 bases. V gave up 2 bases and J gave up 10 bases; unmatched junction bases: 7. The CDR3 covers 15 residues. Germline lookup yields CDR1 SGHRS and CDR2 YFSETQ. DNA of the CDR3: TGCGCCAGCAGCTTAGGACAGGGGAATTACTCACCCCTCCACTTT. Encoded protein: CASSLGQGNYSPLHF. The entire variable domain, with the rest obtained from reference TRBV5-1 and TRBJ1-6, is as follows: KAGVTQTPRYLIKTRGQQVTLSCSPISGHRSVSWYQQTPGQGLQFLFEYFSETQRNKGNFPGRFSGRQFSNSRSEMNVSTLELGDSALYLCASSLGQGNYSPLHFGNGTRLTVT.

This chain links TRBV29-1 with TRBJ1-1; D uncertain. Germline CDR1 reads SQVTM; CDR2 reads ANQGSEA. This CDR3 spans 11 amino acids. V lost 7 bases and J lost 2, with 8 bases in between. The CDR3 protein is CSAEVNTEAFF. The DNA for the CDR3 is TGCAGCGCCGAGGTAAACACTGAAGCTTTCTTT.

The chain links TRBV27 to TRBJ2-6; a weak D match, TRBD1 (5 bases). Germline lookup yields CDR1 MNHEY and CDR2 SMNVEV (reference sequence). The CDR3 consists of 14 residues. V lost 8 bases and J lost 2, with 10 bases in between. CDR3 residues: CASLSGTGANVLTF. The CDR3 nucleotides read TGTGCCAGCCTGTCAGGGACTGGGGCCAACGTCCTGACTTTC.

To note about this clone: At the DNA level, this CDR3 is encoded by other sequences in the same sample as well. The CDR3 spells CASSEAGGRDTQYF. CDR3 DNA sequence: TGTGCCAGCAGTGAGGCGGGGGGGCGAGATACGCAGTATTTT. This chain links TRBV6-1 with TRBJ2-3; 9 nucleotides align to TRBD2. V was clipped by 3 bases and J by 5 bases; unmatched bases: 3. From germline, CDR1 is MNHNS and CDR2 SASEGT. This CDR3 is 14 amino acids long.

This chain joins TRBV6-5 and TRBJ1-5; tentative D call: TRBD1 (6 bases). Trimming stripped 6 bases from V and 7 bases from J, with 19 bases between. Germline CDR1 reads MNHEY; CDR2 reads SVGAGI. The CDR3 has 15 amino acids. CDR3 amino acids: CASRRTQGDRQPQHF. The DNA of the CDR3 is TGTGCCAGCAGACGGACACAGGGAGACAGACAGCCCCAGCATTTT.

The chain links TRBV7-9 to TRBJ1-3, with D perhaps TRBD1 (5 bases). The ends were cut back, 7 bases at V and 0 bases at J, with 19 bases in the middle. Germline V gene sequence: CDR1 SEHNR, CDR2 FQNEAQ (reference sequence). The CDR3 is made up of 17 amino acids. CDR3 DNA: TGTGCCAGCACCCCCGCCGGGGGACTCCTCTCTGGAAACACCATATATTTT. This codes for CASTPAGGLLSGNTIYF.

This chain joins TRBV13 and TRBJ2-7, with 11 bases identical to TRBD2. J lost 2 bases, V lost 5 bases, and 8 bases had no gene match. Germline assignment: CDR1 PRHDT and CDR2 FYEKMQ (reference sequence). The CDR3 has 16 residues. The CDR3 DNA is TGTGCCAGCAGCCCCCGTACTAGCGGGGGTGCCTACGAGCAGTACTTC. Protein product: CASSPRTSGGAYEQYF.

This clone was observed once. V and J are TRBV7-6 and TRBJ1-1; 7 bases map to TRBD1. V was clipped by 5 bases and J by 10 bases; unmatched bases: 10. This CDR3 has 13 amino acids. Per germline, CDR1 SGHVS and CDR2 FNYEAQ. The CDR3 bases are TGTGCCAGCAGCCCCCTTCGACAGGGCGTAGCTTTCTTT. This sequence encodes CASSPLRQGVAFF.

J is TRBJ1-2 and V is TRBV2, with D perhaps matching TRBD1 (6 bases). V dropped 7 bases and J dropped 4 bases, with 16 bases sitting between them. CDR3 length: 14 residues. Germline values: CDR1 SNHLY, CDR2 FYNNEI. Here the CDR3 DNA reads TGTGCCAGCATCCCCATAGGACAGTCCTATGGCTACACCTTC. It specifies CASIPIGQSYGYTF. Based on the CDR3 plus reference TRBV2 and TRBJ1-2, the full variable domain is EPEVTQTPSHQVTQMGQEVILRCVPISNHLYFYWYRQILGQKVEFLVSFYNNEISEKSEIFDDQFSVERPDGSNFTLKIRSTKLEDSAMYFCASIPIGQSYGYTFGSGTRLTVV.

About this clone itself: At one of its ends the junction is not consistent with the germline gene, which may arise from a read error. DNA for the CDR3: TGTGCCAGCAGCCGGGACAGGCTCTATGGGTACACCTTC. As protein: CASSRDRLYGYTF. The chain links TRBV14 to TRBJ1-2, with TRBD1 matching over 8 bases. This CDR3 region has 13 residues. The V gene's germline CDR1 is SGHDN and CDR2 FVKESK. The variable domain in full, with the rest retrieved from reference TRBV14 and TRBJ1-2, is EAGVTQFPSHSVIEKGQTVTLRCDPISGHDNLYWYRRVMGKEIKFLLHFVKESKQDESGMPNNRFLAERTGGTYSTLKVQPAELEDSGVYFCASSRDRLYGYTFGSGTRLTVV.

The chain recombines TRBV18 with TRBJ2-7; D not resolved. Trimming removed 2 bases from V and 1 base from J, with 6 bases in between. The germline V gene has CDR1 KGHSH and CDR2 LQKENI. This CDR3 spans 13 amino acids. In DNA form, the CDR3 reads TGTGCCAGCTCACCAAGAACTTCCTACGAGCAGTACTTC. Translation: CASSPRTSYEQYF.

This clone occurred once. DNA for the CDR3: TGTGCCAGCAGCTTGATGCGGGGTCAAGAGACCCAGTACTTC. This translates into CASSLMRGQETQYF. The rearrangement links TRBV5-6 to TRBJ2-5; TRBD2 might be the D (6 bases). Germline values: CDR1 SGHDT, CDR2 YYEEEE. This CDR3 has 14 amino acids. The V end lost 1 base, the J end lost 2 bases, and 9 bases lay between the germline ends. The complete variable domain, with remaining parts taken from reference TRBV5-6 and TRBJ2-5, reads DAGVTQSPTHLIKTRGQQVTLRCSPKSGHDTVSWYQQALGQGPQFIFQYYEEEERQRGNFPDRFSGHQFPNYSSELNVNALLLGDSALYLCASSLMRGQETQYFGPGTRLLVL.

As to this clone: The missing conserved phenylalanine or tryptophan at the end of this CDR3 makes a read error likely. The DNA is left out, because the CDR3 cannot be placed on it with certainty; the CDR3 is given as TCRdb lists it. The chain has TRBV6-5 and TRBJ2-7; TRBD2, the table's D call, lacks a check against the DNA. The CDR3 comprises 16 residues, both ends counted. From germline, CDR1 is MNHEY and CDR2 SVGAGI. The CDR3 reads CASSYSSREQIPILFL.

The gene calls are TRBV12-3 or TRBV12-4 and TRBJ1-2, with unresolved D. This CDR3 is 12 amino acids long. Trimming pared 9 bases from V and 1 base from J, leaving 9 bases between. CDR3 nucleotide sequence: TGTGCCAGTTTCTGGAGTAACTATGGCTACACCTTC. Amino acid sequence: CASFWSNYGYTF.

The chain couples TRBV27 to TRBJ1-1, with TRBD1 matching over 7 bases. V lost 3 bases and J lost 7; bases outside the gene matches: 11. The germline V gene encodes CDR1 MNHEY and CDR2 SMNVEV (reference sequence). The CDR3 spans 15 residues. The CDR3 sequence is CASSFPDRPLFEAFF. In DNA, the CDR3 is TGTGCCAGCAGTTTTCCGGACAGGCCACTTTTTGAAGCTTTCTTT.

The chain couples TRBV11-2 to TRBJ2-7, with D tentatively TRBD1 (6 bases). The ends were cut back, 0 bases at V and 2 bases at J, with 14 bases in the middle. The CDR3 runs 16 residues. Germline CDR1 reads SGHAT; CDR2 reads FQNNGV. The CDR3 DNA is TGTGCCAGCAGCTTAGACCCCAACCAGGGGACCTACGAGCAGTACTTC. Amino acid sequence: CASSLDPNQGTYEQYF.

This chain connects TRBV5-5 to TRBJ2-3, with TRBD2 matching over 7 bases. V lost 2 bases, J lost 0 bases, and 3 bases stayed unmatched. The CDR3 has 15 amino acids. Per germline, CDR1 SGHKS and CDR2 YYEKEE (reference sequence). Here the CDR3 reads CASSLRGVSTDTQYF. The CDR3 DNA follows: TGTGCCAGCAGCTTACGGGGGGTCAGCACAGATACGCAGTATTTT.